What follows are 2 T cell receptor beta chains derived from one specimen sequenced in a study of T cells in localized non-small cell lung cancer. The method was immunoSEQ multiplex PCR; TCRdb's version includes in-frame clones alone and lacks a portion of them. The repertoire holds about 82,000 clones, with around 80% as singletons. The specimen was PBMCs, collected before any cancer treatment. The source is a man between 40 and 69 years old with stage II squamous cell lung carcinoma.

This clone was seen more than once but under ten times. The chain combines TRBV6-5 with TRBJ2-3; either TRBD1 or TRBD2 may supply D (5 bases each). Germline CDR1 is MNHEY and CDR2 is SVGAGI. V was clipped by 6 bases and J by 5 bases, with 15 bases between them. This CDR3 is 14 amino acids long. The chain's CDR3 is CASSLREMVDTQYF. The CDR3 nucleotides are TGTGCCAGCAGCCTCAGGGAGATGGTAGATACGCAGTATTTT.

The chain is built from TRBV9 and TRBJ2-3, with D unresolved. The germline V gene encodes CDR1 SGDLS and CDR2 YYNGEE. Trimming took 1 base from V and 2 from J, leaving 5 bases between them. This CDR3 contains 13 residues. CDR3 protein: CASSVPPTDTQYF. Written as DNA, the CDR3 is TGTGCCAGCAGCGTACCCCCCACAGATACGCAGTATTTT.